Each of the 23 T cell receptor beta chains below was sequenced from the same sample in a study of Graves' ophthalmopathy and Graves' hyperthyroidism. Amplified material comprised TCR beta CDR3 regions derived from RNA transcripts. Amplification began with first-round RT-PCR using HTBI primers, then second-round multiplex PCR was performed. TCRdb re-called the multiplex PCR reads with MiXCR, one entry per CDR3 protein. The table shows about 24,000 distinct CDR3 sequences, with roughly 50% occurring only once. Sequencing was performed on peripheral blood. These receptors were collected from an adult woman with stable Graves' hyperthyroidism.

The chain links TRBV25-1 to TRBJ1-3; tentative D call: TRBD1 (6 bases). Per germline, CDR1 MGHDK and CDR2 SYGVNS. Between the trimmed V and J ends, which lost 2 bases and 7 bases, there was a span of 6 bases. The CDR3 loop spans 12 amino acids. CDR3 DNA: TGTGCCAGCAGTGAAAGGGGGAACACCATATATTTT. Translated: CASSERGNTIYF.

This clonotype was observed once. The chain is built from TRBV7-8 and TRBJ2-3, with D possibly being TRBD2 (5 bases). The CDR3 length is 18 residues. Germline CDR1 and CDR2: SGHVS and FQNEAQ. V lost 5 bases and J 2 bases, leaving 23 bases between the germline ends. CDR3 residues: CASSPGVGSDRDTDTQYF. The CDR3 coding sequence is TGTGCCAGCAGCCCCGGGGTAGGGTCTGACCGGGACACAGATACGCAGTATTTT.

The chain employs TRBV7-9 and TRBJ2-7; D unresolved. This CDR3 region has 13 residues. The V end was cut by 0 bases, the J end by 6 bases, with 9 bases between. Germline CDR1 and CDR2: SEHNR and FQNEAQ (reference sequence). The CDR3 DNA sequence: TGTGCCAGCAGCTTAGCGTCGGGCGGCGAGCAGTACTTC. As protein: CASSLASGGEQYF.

The chain links TRBV7-6 to TRBJ2-2; D unresolved. Germline V CDR1 and CDR2: SGHVS, FNYEAQ. Deletions cut 5 bases from V and 7 bases from J, with 5 bases between. This CDR3 comprises 11 residues. DNA of the CDR3: TGTGCCAGCAGCGATCGCGGGGAGCTGTTTTTT. Protein product: CASSDRGELFF.

This clonotype showed up many times. The J gene is TRBJ2-1, the V gene TRBV12-3 or TRBV12-4; TRBD2 agrees at 10 bases. The CDR3 extends over 15 amino acids. Trimming removed 6 bases from V and 1 base from J; junction bases left unmatched: 3. The CDR3 sequence: CASSLLAGSYNEQFF. DNA for the CDR3: TGTGCCAGCAGCTTACTAGCGGGGTCCTACAATGAGCAGTTCTTC.

This clonotype was counted between two and nine times. V usage is TRBV12-5 and J usage is TRBJ1-5; no reliable D call. There are 13 residues in the CDR3. The germline V gene has CDR1 LGHNT and CDR2 FRNRAP. V gave up 1 base and J gave up 4 bases, with 5 bases separating them. The DNA of the CDR3 is TGTGCTAGTGGTTTGGAAACGAATCAGCCCCAGCATTTT. Translation: CASGLETNQPQHF.

This clonotype was seen ten or more times. The chain is built from TRBV27 and TRBJ1-2; 7 nucleotides align to TRBD1. V gave up 0 bases and J gave up 2 bases; unmatched junction bases: 3. There are 15 residues in the CDR3. The germline V gene has CDR1 MNHEY and CDR2 SMNVEV (reference sequence). The CDR3 sequence: CASSLSGTANYGYTF. In nucleotides, the CDR3 is TGTGCCAGCAGTTTATCGGGGACAGCAAACTATGGCTACACCTTC.

This clonotype was detected ten times or more. V is TRBV9 and J is TRBJ1-3, with D tentatively TRBD1 (5 bases). Germline V gives CDR1 SGDLS, CDR2 YYNGEE. V was trimmed by 9 bases and J by 1 base, leaving 17 bases between them. The CDR3 covers 15 residues. The CDR3 loop is CATGGVPGSGNTIYF. The CDR3 DNA is TGTGCCACCGGGGGAGTTCCAGGGTCTGGAAACACCATATATTTT.

This clonotype has a single count. The chain is built from TRBV11-2 and TRBJ1-1; D perhaps matches TRBD1 (6 bases). Germline V CDR1 and CDR2: SGHAT, FQNNGV. V lost 7 bases and J lost 1, with 10 bases in between. This CDR3 has 13 residues. Here the CDR3 DNA reads TGTGCCAGCAAACAGGGACAGAACACTGAAGCTTTCTTT. Translation gives CASKQGQNTEAFF.

This clonotype was counted at least ten times. The chain carries TRBV4-1 and TRBJ2-1; 12 nucleotides agree with TRBD2. The CDR3 has 17 residues. Losses at the gene ends were 3 bases for V and 12 bases for J; bases not matched to a gene: 15. Germline V gene data show CDR1 as MGHRA and CDR2 as YSYEKL. The CDR3 here is CASSQGTSGLWGGGQFF. CDR3 sequence (DNA): TGCGCCAGCAGCCAGGGGACTAGCGGGCTATGGGGGGGGGGGCAGTTCTTC.

This clonotype was counted many times. The chain employs TRBV6-1 and TRBJ1-4; D gene ambiguous. The CDR3 loop spans 14 amino acids. Trimming removed 3 bases at V and 5 bases at J, with 10 bases between. Germline-derived CDR1 and CDR2 are MNHNS and SASEGT. The CDR3 here is CASSDHRSNEKLFF. In DNA, the CDR3 is TGTGCCAGCAGTGACCACAGATCCAATGAAAAACTGTTTTTT.

A few counts support this clonotype. The J gene is TRBJ1-2, the V gene TRBV20-1; possibly TRBD1 for D (6 bases). The CDR3 consists of 14 residues. Germline V gene lookup returns CDR1 DFQATT and CDR2 SNEGSKA (reference sequence). V lost 1 base and J lost 5, with 14 bases in between. The CDR3 DNA follows: TGCAGTGCTAGAGGACAGGTTGGGGCTTATGGCTACACCTTC. Amino acids: CSARGQVGAYGYTF.

The chain is built from TRBV29-1 and TRBJ2-3, with 7 bases identical to TRBD2. The germline V gene encodes CDR1 SQVTM and CDR2 ANQGSEA. J was trimmed by 6 bases and V by 3 bases; bases with no gene match: 0. CDR3 size: 11 residues. This CDR3 reads CSVDGGDTQYF. In DNA, the CDR3 is TGCAGCGTTGACGGGGGGGATACGCAGTATTTT.

In its sample, this clonotype was seen once. Because the CDR3 is missing its conserved closing phenylalanine or tryptophan, this is likely a read error. The DNA is omitted, as the CDR3 cannot be located on it reliably, and the CDR3 follows TCRdb's listing. V usage is TRBV6-5 and J usage is TRBJ2-7. Germline assignment: CDR1 MNHEY and CDR2 SVGAGI. The CDR3 is 15 residues long, counting both termini. CDR3 region: CASSYSSQGSFEQHL.

The gene calls are TRBV20-1 and TRBJ2-7; 11 positions match TRBD1. CDR1 and CDR2 (germline): DFQATT, SNEGSKA (reference sequence). The CDR3 contains 11 residues. CDR3 residues: CSPGTGGEQYF. Written as DNA, the CDR3 is TGCAGCCCCGGGACAGGGGGCGAGCAGTACTTC.

Relative to its sample, this clonotype is medium-sized. CDR3 bases: TGCAGTGCAAGGGGGGACGGCAATCAGCCCCAGCATTTT. Translating it yields CSARGDGNQPQHF. V usage is TRBV20-1 and J usage is TRBJ1-5, with D perhaps TRBD1 (6 bases). The germline V and J ends were trimmed by 6 bases and 2 bases, with 11 bases remaining between them. CDR1 and CDR2 from the germline V gene are DFQATT and SNEGSKA (reference sequence). This CDR3 has 13 residues.

Judged by abundance, this clonotype is medium-sized. The chain joins TRBV7-9 to TRBJ2-7; D ambiguous. In germline, CDR1 is SEHNR, CDR2 FQNEAQ (reference sequence). V shed 5 bases and J shed 3 bases, with 5 bases lying between them. CDR3 length: 11 residues. The CDR3 sequence: CASSPLYEQYF. CDR3 bases: TGTGCCAGCAGCCCGCTCTACGAGCAGTACTTC.

This clonotype was picked up many times. The chain is built from TRBV10-1 and TRBJ1-1; D is ambiguous. Trimming cost V 0 bases and J 10 bases, with 12 bases left between them. CDR1 WNHNN and CDR2 SYGVQD come from the germline V gene (reference sequence). This CDR3 has 13 amino acids. The CDR3 DNA sequence: TGCGCCAGCAGTGAGTCTGCGGGGATGGGAGCTTTCTTT. It translates to CASSESAGMGAFF.

This clonotype was detected once. The chain joins TRBV2 to TRBJ2-7; possible D gene TRBD2, 5 bases. This CDR3 spans 15 amino acids. The germline V and J ends were trimmed by 5 bases and 1 base, with 15 bases remaining between them. The germline V gene encodes CDR1 SNHLY and CDR2 FYNNEI. The CDR3 nucleotides are TGTGCCAGCAGTTCTGCCCGGGATCCTTCCTACGAGCAGTACTTC. Translated: CASSSARDPSYEQYF.

The V gene is TRBV29-1, the J gene TRBJ2-3; D is unclear. The CDR3 runs to 10 residues. Deletions cut 8 bases from V and 0 bases from J, with 3 bases between. Germline V gives CDR1 SQVTM, CDR2 ANQGSEA. The CDR3 is CSTSTDTQYF. In nucleotides, the CDR3 is TGCAGCACTAGCACAGATACGCAGTATTTT.

This clonotype was recorded at least ten times. The chain recombines TRBV6-5 with TRBJ1-4; D gene unclear. The germline V and J ends were trimmed by 5 bases and 7 bases, with 23 bases remaining between them. CDR1 is MNHEY and CDR2 is SVGAGI in the germline V gene. The CDR3 is made up of 17 amino acids. For the CDR3, the DNA is TGTGCCAGCAGTCGATTCGAGACTGTCGGGCGAGGTGAAAAACTGTTTTTT. It yields the protein CASSRFETVGRGEKLFF.

The chain carries TRBV9 and TRBJ2-1, with D unresolved. Germline lookup yields CDR1 SGDLS and CDR2 YYNGEE. Trimming took off 3 bases at V and 6 bases at J, with 7 bases between the two ends. The CDR3 runs to 12 residues. The CDR3 protein is CASSGSPNEQFF. The DNA for the CDR3 is TGTGCCAGCAGCGGGAGTCCCAATGAGCAGTTCTTC. Looking up the rest from reference TRBV9 and TRBJ2-1 gives the full variable domain: DSGVTQTPKHLITATGQRVTLRCSPRSGDLSVYWYQQSLDQGLQFLIQYYNGEERAKGNILERFSAQQFPDLHSELNLSSLELGDSALYFCASSGSPNEQFFGPGTRLTVL.

This clonotype is labeled as medium-sized. The rearrangement uses TRBV12-3 or TRBV12-4 and TRBJ1-6, with D unresolved. Trimming shortened V by 1 base and J by 10 bases, and 11 bases separated the two germline ends. This CDR3 has 14 amino acids. The CDR3 region is CASSLEVSGSPLHF. The CDR3 nucleotides read TGTGCCAGCAGTTTAGAAGTCTCAGGCTCACCCCTCCACTTT.